The clone carrying this T cell receptor beta chain was seen once. Some clones are missing from TCRdb's copy, which holds only in-frame ones; the method was immunoSEQ multiplex PCR. The sample holds 55,000 to 80,000 clones; 79% are singletons and the top ten take 0.35% to 0.5%. The sample is drawn from a study of siplizumab effects on memory and regulatory T cells. This CDR3 spans 17 amino acids. Trimming removed 8 bases at V and 3 bases at J, with 23 bases between. Looked up from germline, CDR1 is LNHDA and CDR2 is SQIVND (reference sequence). The V gene is TRBV19, the J gene TRBJ2-1, with a possible D match to TRBD2 (5 bases). The source is a human donor in good health. The sample taken for sequencing was memory CD4+ T cells sorted from blood. CDR3 sequence (DNA): TGTGCCAGTCGCCGGTCCATTGGGCGGGCTAACTACAATGAGCAGTTCTTC. Its protein is CASRRSIGRANYNEQFF.